The rows below give T cell receptor beta chains drawn from one sample of a study of T cell repertoires in cytomegalovirus infection. MiXCR, applied by TCRdb to the reads, yields one record per CDR3 protein. The profile shows roughly 600,000 distinct CDR3 sequences, roughly 24% of them singletons. The sample comprised CD8+ T cells from PBMCs. The receptors derive from a human donor in good health (CMV status not recorded). Some clones in this sample may be carry-over from other donors' samples. Both conserved end residues are part of each CDR3. A D gene is named only where the DNA matches it firmly. Clone size is not always given. Where it is, it says once, few, many or a class for expanded clones.

CDR3 DNA	CDR3 protein	D gene	clone size	V gene	J gene
TGTGCCAGTAGTGACGAGGGACAGGCGAACACCGGGGAGCTGTTTTTT	CASSDEGQANTGELFF	TRBD1	few	TRBV19	TRBJ2-2
TGTGCCAGCAGCTCCAGGGGAGAGCGCAATCAGCCCCAGCATTTT	CASSSRGERNQPQHF	NA	NA	TRBV28	TRBJ1-5
TGCAGTGCTAGAGATTTGGTCTCTGAGAACACTGAAGCTTTCTTT	CSARDLVSENTEAFF	NA	NA	TRBV20-1	TRBJ1-1
TGCGCCAACAGCCAAGATCTAGAATACAATGAAAAACTGTTTTTT	CANSQDLEYNEKLFF	NA	NA	TRBV4-3	TRBJ1-4
TGTGCCAGCAGCTTAACGATGGCTAGCGGCGGACAAGAGACCCAGTACTTC	CASSLTMASGGQETQYF	TRBD2	NA	TRBV7-3	TRBJ2-5
TGCAGTTGTCTTCCCCGGCCTTCCTACGAGCAGTACTTC	CSCLPRPSYEQYF	NA	NA	TRBV20-1	TRBJ2-7
TGTGCCAGCAGGGGGAAATTTGGTGAGCAGTTCTTC	CASRGKFGEQFF	NA	NA	TRBV7-8	TRBJ2-1
TGTGCCAGCAGTGACCTCGGCCGTGAGCAGTACTTC	CASSDLGREQYF	NA	few	TRBV25-1	TRBJ2-7
TGTGCCAGCAGTTATACCCCGGCGGGGAGCTCCTATAATTCACCCCTCCACTTT	CASSYTPAGSSYNSPLHF	NA	few	TRBV6-1	TRBJ1-6
TGTGCCAGCAGTTACTCTCAAGGAGGAACCGGGGAGCTGTTTTTT	CASSYSQGGTGELFF	NA	few	TRBV6-6	TRBJ2-2
TGTGCCACCGACAGTTTCAACGGCAATGAGCAGTTCTTC	CATDSFNGNEQFF	NA	few	TRBV5-6	TRBJ2-1
TGTGCCATCGGGGAGAACCGGGACAGGGCCTACGAGCAGTACTTC	CAIGENRDRAYEQYF	TRBD1	few	TRBV10-3	TRBJ2-7